The entry below gives a single T cell receptor beta chain sequence along with its context. Its target antigen remains unknown. There are no base qualities to consult, and no much larger clone falls within one base. Its CDR3 holds 15 amino acids, cysteine through phenylalanine. Only CDR3 DNA is held: 45 bases, read in frame from base 1. V sheds 11 bases and J sheds 9 bases, leaving 23 bases between their ends. The CDR1 and CDR2 encoded by the germline V gene are MNHEY and SVGAGI. The sample originates from a study of blood T cell repertoires in COVID-19 (TCRdb year 2020). Study-level background: Samples covering the acute and convalescent phases of COVID-19 were provided by collaborators in the United States, Italy and Spain. A de-identified subject ID, COVID-19 status, age in years and sex were almost always included in the sample metadata. Samples were obtained from the ongoing ImmuneRACE study (first 160 participants) and from 1,254 subjects provided by 6 global collaborators. Deeply sampled blood TCRbeta repertoires from subjects exposed to, actively infected with, or recovered from COVID-19 were included in the dataset. The repertoires were released in a freely available public database meant as a resource for research on the immune response to SARS-CoV-2. Where available, HLA class I and class II types were obtained from metadata supplied by the sample provider rather than from assay-based typing. The prospective study material was composed of cDNA or gDNA derived from T cells, B-cell-depleted T cells, or PBMCs. Overall study results and their limits: The quantity of clinical and demographic metadata differed by source and by participant and was supplied without curation.

Whole blood was collected in K2EDTA tubes by collaborating institutions according to the institutions' own protocols. For TCRbeta analysis, collaborators shipped samples as frozen whole blood, isolated PBMCs, or DNA extracted from either of those sample types. TCRbeta CDR3 regions were amplified from genomic DNA by means of the immunoSEQ Assay, a bias-controlled multiplex PCR. The authors' pipeline ran thus. The number of nucleated cells in each sample was estimated by amplification of reference gene primers within the assay. Sequence reads were collapsed and filtered to measure the absolute abundance of every unique TCRbeta CDR3 rearrangement. For each sample, productive Simpson clonality was calculated as the square root of Simpson's diversity index across productive rearrangements. The table comes from immuneACCESS by way of TCRdb, which keeps in-frame sequences with V and J called. Part of the clones is missing from these tables; in studies checked, under half for an unresolved V gene and the rest for unknown reasons. That table furnishes V, J and clone size, whereas the DNA furnished D and trimming. For this sample there are roughly 43,000 clones; roughly 85% appear just once. Approximately 13% of the sample is in the top ten clones.

The sequence came from a woman in her 70s in a cohort sampled during active COVID-19. The chain is assembled from TRBV6-5 and TRBJ1-6, and perhaps TRBD1 as D gene, on 6 matching bases. The sample taken for sequencing was peripheral blood. DNA sequence: TGTGCCCTCCCAAGGACAGCAGGGAGAAGTTCACCCCTCCACTTT. Its translation is CALPRTAGRSSPLHF.